These 30 T cell receptor beta chains share one sample of origin, sequenced in a study of cytomegalovirus exposure and HLA in healthy donors. With 60 Vbeta and 13 Jbeta primers, the PCR was carried out. Assay: immunoSEQ multiplex PCR; the TCRdb copy retains only in-frame clones and omits some. The sample carries nearly 300,000 clones, about nine tenths recorded once. The sample taken for sequencing was PBMCs. Receptor source: a man aged 35-49 years in good health and CMV-seropositive.

The gene calls are TRBV15 and TRBJ1-6; TRBD1 aligns across 7 bases. V lost 5 bases, J lost 10 bases, and 8 bases stayed unmatched. Looked up from germline, CDR1 is LNHNV and CDR2 is YYDKDF (reference sequence). The CDR3 has 14 amino acids. The CDR3 nucleotides read TGTGCCACCAGCCCGCGACAGGGCGACTCACCCCTCCACTTT. Translation: CATSPRQGDSPLHF.

V is TRBV11-3 and J is TRBJ2-7; D uncertain. Trimming pared 5 bases from V and 1 base from J, leaving 9 bases between. This CDR3 spans 13 amino acids. In germline, CDR1 is SGHNT, CDR2 YENEEA. This CDR3 reads CASSDQDSYEQYF. CDR3 nucleotide sequence: TGTGCCAGCAGCGACCAGGATTCCTACGAGCAGTACTTC. Full variable domain (outside the CDR3, taken from reference TRBV11-3 and TRBJ2-7): EAGVVQSPRYKIIEKKQPVAFWCNPISGHNTLYWYLQNLGQGPELLIRYENEEAVDDSQLPKDRFSAERLKGVDSTLKIQPAELGDSAVYLCASSDQDSYEQYFGPGTRLTVT.

This rearrangement joins TRBV7-2 to TRBJ2-7; possible D gene TRBD2, 6 bases. Trimming shortened V by 5 bases and J by 0 bases, and 14 bases separated the two germline ends. Germline V gene lookup returns CDR1 SGHTA and CDR2 FQGNSA. The CDR3 contains 15 residues. The CDR3 reads CASSAREPSSYEQYF. The DNA for the CDR3 is TGTGCCAGCAGCGCCCGGGAGCCTAGCTCCTACGAGCAGTACTTC.

This clone showed up just a few times. The J gene is TRBJ1-6, the V gene TRBV5-6; 8 bases are shared with TRBD1. Germline lookup yields CDR1 SGHDT and CDR2 YYEEEE. V lost 6 bases to trimming and J lost 7 bases; unmatched junction nucleotides: 9. The CDR3 has 15 residues. The DNA for the CDR3 is TGTGCCAGCACCCGGTGGACAGGGCTCAATTCACCCCTCCACTTT. It translates to CASTRWTGLNSPLHF.

CDR3 coding DNA: TGTGCCAGCAGCCCTCTAGCGGGATCAGAGACCCAGTACTTC. This gives the protein CASSPLAGSETQYF. The chain carries TRBV9 and TRBJ2-5, with 9 positions matching TRBD2. The CDR3 is made up of 14 amino acids. Germline V lookup: CDR1 SGDLS, CDR2 YYNGEE. V lost 4 bases and J lost 4; bases outside the gene matches: 5.

CDR3 bases: TGTGCCAGTAGTCCCCTGACAGGGGGCCGAGAAAAACTGTTTTTT. Translating gives CASSPLTGGREKLFF. The chain joins TRBV19 to TRBJ1-4; 10 bases are a match to TRBD1. Germline CDR1 reads LNHDA; CDR2 reads SQIVND (reference sequence). V shed 5 bases, J shed 8 bases, and the junction held 8 bases outside the gene matches. The CDR3 runs to 15 residues.

This chain links TRBV5-1 with TRBJ2-5; 9 nucleotides align to TRBD1. This CDR3 spans 14 amino acids. CDR1 is SGHRS and CDR2 is YFSETQ in the germline V gene. Losses at the gene ends were 4 bases for V and 1 base for J; bases not matched to a gene: 2. CDR3 sequence: CASSRTGAQETQYF. The CDR3 DNA follows: TGCGCCAGCAGCCGGACAGGGGCCCAAGAGACCCAGTACTTC.

The rearrangement joins TRBV10-3 to TRBJ1-1, with D unclear. This CDR3 spans 15 amino acids. Per the germline V gene, CDR1 is ENHRY and CDR2 is SYGVKD. Trimming shortened V by 3 bases and J by 4 bases, and 15 bases separated the two germline ends. The CDR3 DNA sequence: TGTGCCATCAGTGACAGAGTCCCACGGGGCACTGAAGCTTTCTTT. It translates to CAISDRVPRGTEAFF.

The rearrangement links TRBV7-2 to TRBJ1-1; D is perhaps TRBD1 (6 bases). Germline V CDR1 and CDR2: SGHTA, FQGNSA. The CDR3 is 15 residues long. The V and J ends lost 5 bases and 4 bases respectively, with 17 bases between them. The CDR3 protein is CASSGRGGWGTEAFF. The CDR3 region has the DNA TGTGCCAGCAGCGGGCGCGGGGGCTGGGGCACTGAAGCTTTCTTT.

The chain combines TRBV28 with TRBJ1-2; TRBD1 is a possible D gene (6 bases). Germline V CDR1 and CDR2: MDHEN, SYDVKM. Trimming pared 1 base from V and 2 bases from J, leaving 14 bases between. The CDR3 length is 16 residues. DNA of the CDR3: TGTGCCAGCAGTTTATTGGTGTCCGGACAGAACTATGGCTACACCTTC. This codes for CASSLLVSGQNYGYTF.

V is TRBV18 and J is TRBJ2-5; 7 bases agree with TRBD1. After removal of 4 bases from V and 5 bases from J, the junction contained 7 bases not matched to a gene. The germline V gene has CDR1 KGHSH and CDR2 LQKENI. This CDR3 has 14 amino acids. CDR3 DNA sequence: TGTGCCAGCTCACTTTTGACAGGGTCGGAGACCCAGTACTTC. Translating gives CASSLLTGSETQYF.

J is TRBJ2-3 and V is TRBV9; 8 bases are a match to TRBD2. There are 16 residues in the CDR3. Germline V gene lookup returns CDR1 SGDLS and CDR2 YYNGEE. The junction had 10 bases not matched to a gene; V was cut back by 4 bases and J by 3 bases. The CDR3 DNA reads TGTGCCAGCAGCCCCCCAGCGGGAGAGGGGACAGATACGCAGTATTTT. It translates to CASSPPAGEGTDTQYF.

The DNA of the CDR3 is TGCGCCAGCAGCTTGGGGCACGGGGGTGAAGCTTTCTTT. Amino acids: CASSLGHGGEAFF. V is TRBV5-1 and J is TRBJ1-1; a weak D match, TRBD1 (5 bases). The CDR3 loop spans 13 amino acids. Germline V gives CDR1 SGHRS, CDR2 YFSETQ. Trimming left V 0 bases short and J 7 bases short, with 10 bases between.

The genes are TRBV7-9 and TRBJ2-1, with D possibly TRBD1 on 6 matching bases. The CDR3 consists of 12 residues. V lost 6 bases and J 8 bases, leaving 11 bases between the germline ends. Germline CDR1 and CDR2: SEHNR and FQNEAQ (reference sequence). The CDR3 DNA follows: TGTGCCAGCAGTGGGGGCGCCGATGAGCAGTTCTTC. Protein product: CASSGGADEQFF.

The chain combines TRBV11-2 with TRBJ2-1; tentatively, D is TRBD2 (6 bases). Germline-derived CDR1 and CDR2 are SGHAT and FQNNGV. The CDR3 consists of 15 residues. The V gene lost 5 bases and the J gene lost 0 bases, with 11 bases spanning the gap. CDR3 residues: CASSTHGSSYNEQFF. DNA of the CDR3: TGTGCCAGCAGCACGCACGGGAGCTCCTACAATGAGCAGTTCTTC.

This clone has only a few counts. The chain recombines TRBV6-6 with TRBJ2-7; TRBD1 matches 8 bases. With 6 bases clipped from V and 4 bases from J, the junction kept 5 bases outside the gene matches. CDR1 and CDR2 (germline): MNHNY, SVGAGI (reference sequence). This CDR3 contains 13 residues. This chain's CDR3 is CASRAGGEYEQYF. CDR3 nucleotides: TGTGCCAGCAGGGCAGGGGGCGAGTACGAGCAGTACTTC.

The chain carries TRBV9 and TRBJ2-2; D uncertain. In germline, CDR1 is SGDLS, CDR2 YYNGEE. This CDR3 has 11 residues. V was shortened by 7 bases and J by 1 base, with 2 bases between the two germline ends. CDR3 in DNA: TGTGCCAGCCGGAACACCGGGGAGCTGTTTTTT. As protein: CASRNTGELFF. Full variable domain (rest looked up from reference TRBV9 and TRBJ2-2): DSGVTQTPKHLITATGQRVTLRCSPRSGDLSVYWYQQSLDQGLQFLIQYYNGEERAKGNILERFSAQQFPDLHSELNLSSLELGDSALYFCASRNTGELFFGEGSRLTVL.

The chain is built from TRBV5-6 and TRBJ2-7; 10 bases fit TRBD2. After removal of 0 bases from V and 2 bases from J, the junction contained 8 bases not matched to a gene. This CDR3 region has 17 residues. Looked up from germline, CDR1 is SGHDT and CDR2 is YYEEEE. CDR3 residues: CASSLGLAGGAPYEQYF. The DNA of the CDR3 is TGTGCCAGCAGCTTGGGGTTAGCGGGAGGAGCCCCCTACGAGCAGTACTTC. The variable domain in full, completed from reference TRBV5-6 and TRBJ2-7, reads DAGVTQSPTHLIKTRGQQVTLRCSPKSGHDTVSWYQQALGQGPQFIFQYYEEEERQRGNFPDRFSGHQFPNYSSELNVNALLLGDSALYLCASSLGLAGGAPYEQYFGPGTRLTVT.

This sequence joins TRBV5-1 and TRBJ2-7; D remains unclear. The CDR3 sequence is 15 residues long. Germline V gene sequence: CDR1 SGHRS, CDR2 YFSETQ. V was pared by 0 bases and J by 0 bases, with 10 bases between. The CDR3 region has the DNA TGCGCCAGCAGCTTGGCCGGTCGGAGCTCCTACGAGCAGTACTTC. This sequence encodes CASSLAGRSSYEQYF. The whole variable domain, remainder taken from reference TRBV5-1 and TRBJ2-7, is KAGVTQTPRYLIKTRGQQVTLSCSPISGHRSVSWYQQTPGQGLQFLFEYFSETQRNKGNFPGRFSGRQFSNSRSEMNVSTLELGDSALYLCASSLAGRSSYEQYFGPGTRLTVT.

This chain uses TRBV29-1 with TRBJ2-7; the D gene is possibly TRBD2 (5 bases). This CDR3 contains 11 residues. Trimming left V 4 bases short and J 3 bases short, with 7 bases between. Germline assignment: CDR1 SQVTM and CDR2 ANQGSEA. The CDR3 protein is CSVVRDYEQYF. As DNA, the CDR3 is TGCAGCGTTGTACGGGACTACGAGCAGTACTTC.

This rearrangement joins TRBV18 to TRBJ1-1; D uncertain. This CDR3 comprises 16 residues. CDR1 and CDR2 (germline): KGHSH, LQKENI. The V end lost 5 bases, the J end lost 1 base, and 17 bases lay between the germline ends. CDR3 sequence: CASSSLSEAGNTEAFF. For the CDR3, the DNA is TGTGCCAGCTCATCACTCTCAGAGGCGGGGAACACTGAAGCTTTCTTT.

This clone was seen only a few times. The rearrangement uses TRBV5-1 and TRBJ2-1; the D gene is possibly TRBD1 (7 bases). This CDR3 contains 15 residues. V was trimmed by 3 bases and J by 3 bases, leaving 13 bases between them. CDR1 and CDR2 from the germline V gene are SGHRS and YFSETQ. This CDR3 reads CASSSGDSLYNEQFF. The CDR3 DNA follows: TGCGCCAGCAGCTCGGGGGACAGCCTCTACAATGAGCAGTTCTTC.

The chain combines TRBV6-1 with TRBJ2-7; maybe TRBD1 (6 bases). The germline V gene encodes CDR1 MNHNS and CDR2 SASEGT. V gave up 0 bases and J gave up 2 bases, with 11 bases separating them. CDR3 length: 15 amino acids. The CDR3 DNA reads TGTGCCAGCAGTGAAGCTTTCCAGGGGACCTACGAGCAGTACTTC. Protein product: CASSEAFQGTYEQYF.

V and J are TRBV6-1 and TRBJ1-5; unclear D gene. Trimming left V 4 bases short and J 4 bases short, with 2 bases between. CDR1 is MNHNS and CDR2 is SASEGT in the germline V gene. This CDR3 contains 11 residues. The CDR3 here is CASSANQPQHF. In nucleotides, the CDR3 is TGTGCCAGCAGTGCAAATCAGCCCCAGCATTTT.

The chain carries TRBV19 and TRBJ1-3; the D is unclear. In germline, CDR1 is LNHDA, CDR2 SQIVND (reference sequence). The V gene lost 10 bases and the J gene lost 3 bases, with 13 bases spanning the gap. The CDR3 is 13 amino acids. The chain's CDR3 is CATQAGIGNTIYF. The CDR3 bases are TGTGCCACTCAGGCGGGGATTGGAAACACCATATATTTT.

The V call is TRBV28, the J call TRBJ2-7, with 14 positions matching TRBD2. Germline trimming cut 6 bases from V and 0 bases from J; bases unmatched to any gene: 1. The CDR3 totals 15 residues. Germline lookup yields CDR1 MDHEN and CDR2 SYDVKM. CDR3: CASRGTSGSSYEQYF. The CDR3 nucleotides read TGTGCCAGCAGGGGGACTAGCGGGAGCTCCTACGAGCAGTACTTC.

This clone was seen only a few times. The chain uses TRBV19 and TRBJ2-1; TRBD2 is a possible D gene (6 bases). Deletions cut 2 bases from V and 9 bases from J, with 14 bases between. There are 14 residues in the CDR3. Germline CDR1 and CDR2: LNHDA and SQIVND (reference sequence). CDR3 DNA: TGTGCCAGTAGTATATATGGCGGGAAAGGTGAGCAGTTCTTC. Translated: CASSIYGGKGEQFF.

The chain has TRBV5-1 and TRBJ1-5; TRBD1 matches at 8 bases. The CDR3 is made up of 14 amino acids. The V segment lost 3 bases and the J segment 4 bases; nucleotides outside the gene matches: 3. Germline CDR1 reads SGHRS; CDR2 reads YFSETQ. CDR3 sequence reads: CASSSGTGNQPQHF. In DNA, the CDR3 is TGCGCCAGCAGCTCCGGGACAGGTAATCAGCCCCAGCATTTT.

This chain links TRBV4-2 with TRBJ2-7; TRBD1 aligns across 10 bases. The CDR3 length is 15 residues. Germline V lookup: CDR1 LGHNA, CDR2 YNFKEQ. V lost 0 bases to trimming and J lost 4 bases; unmatched junction nucleotides: 3. CDR3 nucleotides: TGTGCCAGCAGCCAAGAGGGACAGGGGCTTTACGAGCAGTACTTC. It encodes CASSQEGQGLYEQYF.

V usage is TRBV9 and J usage is TRBJ2-2; weak D call: TRBD2 (5 bases). The germline V gene encodes CDR1 SGDLS and CDR2 YYNGEE. V was shortened by 3 bases and J by 3 bases, with 6 bases between the two germline ends. CDR3 length: 13 residues. Here the CDR3 DNA reads TGTGCCAGCAGCGGGACTTACACCGGGGAGCTGTTTTTT. It translates to CASSGTYTGELFF. The whole variable domain, filled in from reference TRBV9 and TRBJ2-2, reads DSGVTQTPKHLITATGQRVTLRCSPRSGDLSVYWYQQSLDQGLQFLIQYYNGEERAKGNILERFSAQQFPDLHSELNLSSLELGDSALYFCASSGTYTGELFFGEGSRLTVL.